These T cell receptor beta chains were read from a single sample in a study of post-analysis software for immune sequencing data. TCRdb re-called the PCR reads through MiXCR, storing one row per CDR3 protein. There are approximately 730,000 distinct CDR3 sequences in the sample; roughly 46% occur only once, and 4.9% lies in the top ten. Sequenced material: blood. The receptors derive from a girl aged 10 to 17 with multiple sclerosis. Both conserved end residues are part of each CDR3. The order of the fields is V gene, J gene, CDR3 protein.

v_gene: TRBV12-3/TRBV12-4
j_gene: TRBJ1-2
CDR3aa: CANTPGANYGYTF

v_gene: TRBV9
j_gene: TRBJ2-7
CDR3aa: CASSPGPGPYEQYF

v_gene: TRBV4-1
j_gene: TRBJ2-1
CDR3aa: CASSQAPGLSDNEQFF

v_gene: TRBV29-1
j_gene: -
CDR3aa: CSVYRGYEQYF

v_gene: TRBV13
j_gene: TRBJ2-5
CDR3aa: CASSSPWTSAGRGQETQYF

v_gene: TRBV7-2
j_gene: TRBJ2-3
CDR3aa: CASTLGRLAPTDTQYF

v_gene: TRBV4-2
j_gene: TRBJ2-1
CDR3aa: CASSQEGGRSYNEQFF

v_gene: TRBV5-8
j_gene: TRBJ1-2
CDR3aa: CASSLVVGQRYGYTF

v_gene: TRBV3-1
j_gene: TRBJ2-3
CDR3aa: CASSQILPGQGPDTQYF

v_gene: TRBV4-1
j_gene: TRBJ2-3
CDR3aa: CASSQEAGVGPDTQYF

v_gene: TRBV20-1
j_gene: -
CDR3aa: CSARRWLRETQYF

v_gene: TRBV3-1
j_gene: TRBJ2-7
CDR3aa: CASSQIAGVSYEQYF

v_gene: TRBV28
j_gene: TRBJ2-7
CDR3aa: CASSLVGYDEQYF

v_gene: TRBV10-3
j_gene: TRBJ2-7
CDR3aa: CAISLDISGAYEQYF

v_gene: TRBV10-3
j_gene: TRBJ2-1
CDR3aa: CAISRQGWNEQFF

v_gene: TRBV27
j_gene: TRBJ2-7
CDR3aa: CASSLSVASGKASSSYEQYF

v_gene: TRBV5-1
j_gene: TRBJ1-2
CDR3aa: CASSGSPRDSYGYTF

v_gene: TRBV12-5
j_gene: TRBJ2-1
CDR3aa: CASGLVRGDIQSSYNEQFF

v_gene: TRBV6-6
j_gene: TRBJ2-7
CDR3aa: CASAGQLDSYEQYF

v_gene: TRBV29-1
j_gene: TRBJ2-1
CDR3aa: CSVYGGRSYNEQFF

v_gene: TRBV12-3/TRBV12-4
j_gene: TRBJ2-1
CDR3aa: CASSSPGGLAEAYNEQFF

v_gene: TRBV7-6
j_gene: TRBJ2-1
CDR3aa: CASSSVAGVRPSYPYNEQFF

v_gene: TRBV20-1
j_gene: TRBJ2-1
CDR3aa: CSASGGNEQFF

v_gene: TRBV18
j_gene: TRBJ2-6
CDR3aa: CASSPTRTTTGANVLTF

v_gene: TRBV4-3
j_gene: TRBJ2-7
CDR3aa: CASSPRLLYEQYF

v_gene: TRBV5-1
j_gene: TRBJ2-1
CDR3aa: CASSFLASGDNEQFF

v_gene: TRBV20-1
j_gene: TRBJ2-1
CDR3aa: CSVPRIPGGNEQFF

v_gene: TRBV6-5
j_gene: TRBJ2-7
CDR3aa: CASSLSGTFSYEQYF

v_gene: TRBV29-1
j_gene: TRBJ1-1
CDR3aa: CSVEKEALGKAFF

v_gene: TRBV15
j_gene: TRBJ2-1
CDR3aa: CATSRDKPSGSYEQFF

v_gene: TRBV12-3/TRBV12-4
j_gene: TRBJ2-1
CDR3aa: CASSLPWDNEQFF

v_gene: TRBV7-6
j_gene: TRBJ2-1
CDR3aa: CASSLGPGLMENEQFF

v_gene: TRBV20-1
j_gene: TRBJ2-5
CDR3aa: CSARSLGREFQETQYF

v_gene: TRBV4-3
j_gene: TRBJ2-7
CDR3aa: CASSKGTGESYEQYF

v_gene: TRBV6-1
j_gene: TRBJ1-1
CDR3aa: CASKRAGSSTEAFF

v_gene: TRBV5-5
j_gene: TRBJ1-1
CDR3aa: CASSLANMGRTEAFF

v_gene: TRBV20-1
j_gene: TRBJ2-7
CDR3aa: CSARDLEEGLDEQYF

v_gene: TRBV12-3/TRBV12-4
j_gene: TRBJ1-5
CDR3aa: CASSQSTGAGNQPQHF

v_gene: TRBV20-1
j_gene: TRBJ2-5
CDR3aa: CSASWLAGGDEAQYF

v_gene: TRBV20-1
j_gene: TRBJ2-1
CDR3aa: CSARGKPEQFF

v_gene: TRBV10-3
j_gene: TRBJ1-2
CDR3aa: CAIRDRANYGYTF

v_gene: TRBV5-4
j_gene: TRBJ2-1
CDR3aa: CASSGGADNEQFF

v_gene: TRBV11-2
j_gene: TRBJ1-6
CDR3aa: CASSTTAGMGSYNSPLHF

v_gene: TRBV5-1
j_gene: TRBJ1-6
CDR3aa: CASSLDGHPGSPLHF

v_gene: TRBV12-3/TRBV12-4
j_gene: -
CDR3aa: CASSPSVPGETQYF

v_gene: TRBV13
j_gene: TRBJ2-1
CDR3aa: CASSLGLASVEQFF

v_gene: TRBV20-1
j_gene: TRBJ2-2
CDR3aa: CSARPKRLAGQNTGELFF

v_gene: TRBV12-3/TRBV12-4
j_gene: TRBJ2-1
CDR3aa: CASSGDSSANEQFF

v_gene: TRBV10-3
j_gene: TRBJ2-5
CDR3aa: CAIWEGRERETQYF

v_gene: TRBV2
j_gene: TRBJ1-2
CDR3aa: CASRGAGLNGYTF

v_gene: TRBV2
j_gene: -
CDR3aa: CASSAFPGITETQYF

v_gene: TRBV9
j_gene: TRBJ2-6
CDR3aa: CASSVVKGATSGANVLTF

v_gene: TRBV2
j_gene: -
CDR3aa: CASREGQGAYEQYF

v_gene: TRBV6-5
j_gene: TRBJ1-2
CDR3aa: CASQRTGYNGYTF